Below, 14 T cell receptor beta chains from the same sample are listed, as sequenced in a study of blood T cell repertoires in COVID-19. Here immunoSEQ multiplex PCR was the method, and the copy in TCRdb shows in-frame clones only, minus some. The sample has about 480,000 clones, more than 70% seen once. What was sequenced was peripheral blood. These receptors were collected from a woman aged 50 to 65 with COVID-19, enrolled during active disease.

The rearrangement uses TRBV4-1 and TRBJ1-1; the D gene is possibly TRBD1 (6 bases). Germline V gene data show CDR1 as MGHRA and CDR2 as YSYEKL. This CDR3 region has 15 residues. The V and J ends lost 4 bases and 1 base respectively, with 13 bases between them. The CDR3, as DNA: TGCGCCAGCAGCCTCGGAGAGGGACAGAACACTGAAGCTTTCTTT. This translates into CASSLGEGQNTEAFF.

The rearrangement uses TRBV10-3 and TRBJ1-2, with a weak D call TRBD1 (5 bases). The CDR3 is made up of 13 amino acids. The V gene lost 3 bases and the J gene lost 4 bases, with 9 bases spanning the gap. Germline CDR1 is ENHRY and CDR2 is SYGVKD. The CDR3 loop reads CAISEQASYGYTF. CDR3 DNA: TGTGCCATCAGTGAACAGGCCAGCTATGGCTACACCTTC.

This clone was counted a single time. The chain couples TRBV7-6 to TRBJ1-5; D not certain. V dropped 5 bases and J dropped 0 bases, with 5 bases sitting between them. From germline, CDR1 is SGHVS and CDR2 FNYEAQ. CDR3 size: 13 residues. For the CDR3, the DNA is TGTGCCAGCAGCCGAGATAGCAATCAGCCCCAGCATTTT. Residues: CASSRDSNQPQHF.

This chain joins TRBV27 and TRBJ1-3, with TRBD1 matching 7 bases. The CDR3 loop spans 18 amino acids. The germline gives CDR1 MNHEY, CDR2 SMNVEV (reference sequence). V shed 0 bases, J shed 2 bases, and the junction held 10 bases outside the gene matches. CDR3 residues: CASSLSPPGGITGNTIYF. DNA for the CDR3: TGTGCCAGCAGTTTATCCCCACCAGGGGGTATAACTGGAAACACCATATATTTT.

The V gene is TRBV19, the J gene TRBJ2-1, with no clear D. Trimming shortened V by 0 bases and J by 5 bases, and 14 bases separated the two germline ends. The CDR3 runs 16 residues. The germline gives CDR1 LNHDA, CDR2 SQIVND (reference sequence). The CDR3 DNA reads TGTGCCAGTAGTATAGATCATGCGACACGCAACAATGAGCAGTTCTTC. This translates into CASSIDHATRNNEQFF.

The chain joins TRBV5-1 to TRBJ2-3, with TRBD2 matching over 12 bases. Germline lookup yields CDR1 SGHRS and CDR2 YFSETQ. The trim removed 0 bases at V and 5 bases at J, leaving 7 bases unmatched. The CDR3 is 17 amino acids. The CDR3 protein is CASSLETSGGVEDTQYF. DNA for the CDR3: TGCGCCAGCAGCTTGGAGACTAGCGGGGGAGTAGAAGATACGCAGTATTTT. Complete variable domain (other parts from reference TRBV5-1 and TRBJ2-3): KAGVTQTPRYLIKTRGQQVTLSCSPISGHRSVSWYQQTPGQGLQFLFEYFSETQRNKGNFPGRFSGRQFSNSRSEMNVSTLELGDSALYLCASSLETSGGVEDTQYFGPGTRLTVL.

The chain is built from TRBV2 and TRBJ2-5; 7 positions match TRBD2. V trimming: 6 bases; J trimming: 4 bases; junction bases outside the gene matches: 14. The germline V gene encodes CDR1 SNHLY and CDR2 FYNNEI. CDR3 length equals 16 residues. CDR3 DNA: TGTGCCAGCAGCGACCTGACTTACTCTAGCGGAGAGACCCAGTACTTC. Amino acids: CASSDLTYSSGETQYF.

The CDR3 spells CSVERQGEGYTF. DNA for the CDR3: TGCAGCGTTGAGAGACAGGGGGAAGGCTACACCTTC. The chain couples TRBV29-1 to TRBJ1-2, with 9 bases identical to TRBD1. With V trimmed by 3 bases and J by 8 bases, 4 bases remained unmatched. The CDR3 has 12 amino acids. Per the germline V gene, CDR1 is SQVTM and CDR2 is ANQGSEA.

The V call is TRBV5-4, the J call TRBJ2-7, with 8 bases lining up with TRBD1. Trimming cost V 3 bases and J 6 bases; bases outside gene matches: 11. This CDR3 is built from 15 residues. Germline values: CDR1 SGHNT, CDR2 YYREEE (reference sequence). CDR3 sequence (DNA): TGTGCCAGCAGCTCCCTAGGGGGGACAGGACTCGAGCAGTACTTC. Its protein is CASSSLGGTGLEQYF.

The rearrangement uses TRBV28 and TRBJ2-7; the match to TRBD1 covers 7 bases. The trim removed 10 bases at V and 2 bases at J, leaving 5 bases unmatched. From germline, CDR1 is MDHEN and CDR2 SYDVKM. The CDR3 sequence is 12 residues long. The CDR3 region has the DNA TGTGCCACCTTGGGACAGACCTACGAGCAGTACTTC. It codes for CATLGQTYEQYF.

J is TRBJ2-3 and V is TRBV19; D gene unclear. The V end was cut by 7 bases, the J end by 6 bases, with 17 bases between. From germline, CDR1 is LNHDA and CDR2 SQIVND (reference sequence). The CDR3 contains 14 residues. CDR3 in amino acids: CASTPMFTADTQYF. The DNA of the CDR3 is TGTGCCAGTACCCCCATGTTCACCGCGGATACGCAGTATTTT.

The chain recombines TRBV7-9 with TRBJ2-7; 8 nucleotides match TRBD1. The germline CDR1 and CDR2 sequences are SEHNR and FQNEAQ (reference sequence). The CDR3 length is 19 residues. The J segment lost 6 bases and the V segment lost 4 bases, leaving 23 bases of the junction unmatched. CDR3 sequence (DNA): TGTGCCAGCAGCTCCTTGCGTGCAGGACAGGGATCATCGGGTCTCGAGCAGTACTTC. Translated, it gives CASSSLRAGQGSSGLEQYF.

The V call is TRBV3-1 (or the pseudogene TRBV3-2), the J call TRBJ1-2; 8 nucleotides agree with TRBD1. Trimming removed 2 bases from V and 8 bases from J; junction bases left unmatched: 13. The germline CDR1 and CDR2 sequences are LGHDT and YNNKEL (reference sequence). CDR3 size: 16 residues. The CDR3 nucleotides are TGTGCCAGCAGCCAACGGACAGGGAAGACGGCGGGAGGCTACACCTTC. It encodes CASSQRTGKTAGGYTF.

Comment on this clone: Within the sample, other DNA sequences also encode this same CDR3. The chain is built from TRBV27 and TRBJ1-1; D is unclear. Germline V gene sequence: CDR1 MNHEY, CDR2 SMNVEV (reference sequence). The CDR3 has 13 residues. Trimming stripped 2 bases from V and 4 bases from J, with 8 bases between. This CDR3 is CASSLVRGTEAFF. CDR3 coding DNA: TGTGCCAGCAGTTTAGTCCGGGGCACTGAAGCTTTCTTT.